The 23 T cell receptor beta chains below all came from one sample that was sequenced in a study of blood T cell repertoires in COVID-19. The protocol was immunoSEQ multiplex PCR, while the TCRdb copy is restricted to in-frame clones and leaves out a portion. The data show more than 85,000 clones, 60% to 80% seen once. The source material was peripheral blood. Receptors originate from a woman aged 50 to 60 with acute or convalescent COVID-19.

This sequence joins TRBV23-1 and TRBJ2-7; 8 nucleotides agree with TRBD1. TRBV23-1 is annotated as an ORF whose role is uncertain. The trim removed 1 base at V and 9 bases at J, leaving 17 bases unmatched. The CDR3 sequence is 17 residues long. CDR3 region: CASSQFSSRGQIMAQYF. CDR3 DNA sequence: TGCGCCAGCAGTCAATTTTCAAGCAGGGGGCAGATAATGGCGCAGTACTTC.

The chain combines TRBV6-1 with TRBJ2-7, with 7 positions matching TRBD2. Germline values: CDR1 MNHNS, CDR2 SASEGT. This CDR3 comprises 14 residues. The V gene end was trimmed by 3 bases and the J gene end by 2 bases; junction bases not matched to a gene: 4. The CDR3 coding sequence is TGTGCCAGCAGTGAGTCGGCGGGGGCCTACGAGCAGTACTTC. Translating gives CASSESAGAYEQYF.

This chain's CDR3 is CAIGQGPNSPLHF. In nucleotides, the CDR3 is TGTGCCATCGGACAGGGTCCAAATTCACCCCTCCACTTT. The chain joins TRBV24-1 to TRBJ1-6, with 8 bases aligning to TRBD1. The CDR3 is made up of 13 amino acids. Germline CDR1 and CDR2: KGHDR and SFDVKD. V lost 11 bases to trimming and J lost 7 bases; unmatched junction nucleotides: 6.

V gene TRBV12-3 or TRBV12-4 combines with J gene TRBJ2-5; D is possibly TRBD1 (6 bases). V was pared by 7 bases and J by 3 bases, with 12 bases between. The CDR3 spans 13 residues. The CDR3 loop reads CASTWTVEETQYF. The CDR3 DNA reads TGTGCCAGCACATGGACAGTAGAAGAGACCCAGTACTTC.

The chain joins TRBV29-1 to TRBJ2-7; 7 nucleotides match TRBD1. The CDR3 consists of 12 residues. V was clipped by 2 bases and J by 5 bases; unmatched bases: 3. Germline V gives CDR1 SQVTM, CDR2 ANQGSEA. CDR3 nucleotide sequence: TGCAGCGTTGAAACAGGGGTGGACGAGCAGTACTTC. Protein sequence: CSVETGVDEQYF.

The sample holds one count of this clone. V usage is TRBV7-2 and J usage is TRBJ1-6; D is ambiguous. Germline V gives CDR1 SGHTA, CDR2 FQGNSA. The CDR3 consists of 14 residues. V was cut by 1 base and J by 5 bases, with 6 bases left in between. CDR3 amino acids: CASSLGQNNSPLHF. The CDR3 DNA is TGTGCCAGCAGCTTAGGGCAGAATAATTCACCCCTCCACTTT.

The CDR3 spells CASSQDGQGAIVDSYEQYF. In DNA form, the CDR3 reads TGTGCCAGCAGCCAAGATGGACAGGGGGCTATCGTGGATTCCTACGAGCAGTACTTC. This rearrangement joins TRBV4-2 to TRBJ2-7; 11 bases are a match to TRBD1. The J segment lost 1 base and the V segment lost 0 bases, leaving 11 bases of the junction unmatched. The CDR3 has 19 amino acids. Per germline, CDR1 LGHNA and CDR2 YNFKEQ.

The chain has TRBV5-1 and TRBJ1-1, with D possibly TRBD1 on 5 matching bases. The CDR3 runs to 12 residues. Trimming cost V 0 bases and J 5 bases, with 5 bases left between them. Germline lookup yields CDR1 SGHRS and CDR2 YFSETQ. The CDR3 DNA reads TGCGCCAGCAGCTTGGGACAGACTGAAGCTTTCTTT. This translates into CASSLGQTEAFF.

The rearrangement joins TRBV4-3 to TRBJ1-2, with unresolved D. The germline V gene has CDR1 LGHNA and CDR2 YSLEER. This CDR3 has 14 residues. V lost 1 base, J lost 3 bases, and 9 bases lay in between. The CDR3 loop reads CASSQVYEDYGYTF. Written as DNA, the CDR3 is TGCGCCAGCAGCCAAGTCTACGAAGACTATGGCTACACCTTC.

This clone was found once. V gene TRBV7-2 combines with J gene TRBJ2-7; the D gene is possibly TRBD2 (6 bases). Germline values: CDR1 SGHTA, CDR2 FQGNSA. The length of the CDR3 is 15 residues. V was trimmed by 5 bases and J by 1 base, leaving 15 bases between them. For the CDR3, the DNA is TGTGCCAGCAGCCTCTTCGGGAGCCCATCCTACGAGCAGTACTTC. Its protein is CASSLFGSPSYEQYF.

This clone showed up just a few times. The V and J genes are TRBV4-1 and TRBJ1-4; D remains unclear. V was clipped by 0 bases and J by 8 bases, with 16 bases between them. This CDR3 contains 16 residues. Per germline, CDR1 MGHRA and CDR2 YSYEKL. CDR3 loop: CASSQEASQLGEKLFF. DNA of the CDR3: TGCGCCAGCAGCCAAGAGGCAAGCCAACTAGGGGAAAAACTGTTTTTT.

This sequence joins TRBV30 and TRBJ2-2; D remains unclear. V was cut by 0 bases and J by 5 bases, with 7 bases left in between. Looked up from germline, CDR1 is GTSNPN and CDR2 is SVGIG (reference sequence). This CDR3 comprises 13 residues. CDR3 coding DNA: TGTGCCTGGAGTGTATCCAGGACCGGGGAGCTGTTTTTT. Encoded protein: CAWSVSRTGELFF. The full variable domain, rest sourced from reference TRBV30 and TRBJ2-2, is SQTIHQWPATLVQPVGSPLSLECTVEGTSNPNLYWYRQAAGRGLQLLFYSVGIGQISSEVPQNLSASRPQDRQFILSSKKLLLSDSGFYLCAWSVSRTGELFFGEGSRLTVL.

The rearrangement joins TRBV19 to TRBJ2-2; the D is unclear. V was shortened by 7 bases and J by 5 bases, with 11 bases between the two germline ends. There are 13 residues in the CDR3. Germline CDR1 and CDR2: LNHDA and SQIVND (reference sequence). CDR3 nucleotides: TGTGCCAGTAACGGTATCCTTACCGGGGAGCTGTTTTTT. Encoded protein: CASNGILTGELFF.

This clone was found once. The gene calls are TRBV20-1 and TRBJ1-1, with 9 bases matching TRBD1. Trimming removed 3 bases from V and 6 bases from J; junction bases left unmatched: 17. The CDR3 contains 17 residues. The germline V gene has CDR1 DFQATT and CDR2 SNEGSKA (reference sequence). The CDR3 here is CSASTPSPRQGGPEAFF. As DNA, the CDR3 is TGCAGTGCTAGTACCCCATCGCCCCGACAGGGGGGACCTGAAGCTTTCTTT.

The rearrangement uses TRBV6-1 and TRBJ2-1; D may be TRBD1 (6 bases). The V end was cut by 3 bases, the J end by 13 bases, with 16 bases between. Germline V lookup: CDR1 MNHNS, CDR2 SASEGT. The CDR3 has 13 amino acids. CDR3 protein: CASSERQVFEQFF. The DNA for the CDR3 is TGTGCCAGCAGTGAGAGACAGGTCTTCGAACAGTTCTTC.

The gene calls are TRBV3-1 (or the pseudogene TRBV3-2) and TRBJ2-3; no clear D gene. The V gene lost 7 bases and the J gene lost 4 bases, with 15 bases spanning the gap. The germline gives CDR1 LGHDT, CDR2 YNNKEL (reference sequence). This CDR3 has 14 residues. DNA for the CDR3: TGTGCCAGCACCCGGGTCGAGGCTGCAGATACGCAGTATTTT. Translating gives CASTRVEAADTQYF.

This chain connects TRBV5-1 to TRBJ2-7; D is unclear. The CDR3 is 14 residues long. Trimming left V 4 bases short and J 0 bases short, with 11 bases between. The germline V gene has CDR1 SGHRS and CDR2 YFSETQ. The CDR3 spells CASSLSGNSYEQYF. DNA for the CDR3: TGCGCCAGCAGCCTGTCAGGTAACTCCTACGAGCAGTACTTC.

The rearrangement links TRBV4-1 to TRBJ2-5, with 9 bases that match TRBD2. This CDR3 is 16 amino acids long. CDR1 and CDR2 (germline): MGHRA, YSYEKL. V trimming: 4 bases; J trimming: 1 base; junction bases outside the gene matches: 7. The CDR3 region is CASSPTVAGAQETQYF. The CDR3 DNA follows: TGCGCCAGCAGCCCCACCGTAGCGGGGGCCCAAGAGACCCAGTACTTC.

V gene TRBV13 combines with J gene TRBJ1-2, with TRBD1 matching 9 bases. Germline assignment: CDR1 PRHDT and CDR2 FYEKMQ (reference sequence). CDR3 size: 14 residues. J was trimmed by 2 bases and V by 4 bases; bases with no gene match: 2. Here the CDR3 reads CASSSGTGNYGYTF. As DNA, the CDR3 is TGTGCCAGCAGCTCCGGGACAGGGAACTATGGCTACACCTTC. The whole variable domain, remainder taken from reference TRBV13 and TRBJ1-2, is AAGVIQSPRHLIKEKRETATLKCYPIPRHDTVYWYQQGPGQDPQFLISFYEKMQSDKGSIPDRFSAQQFSDYHSELNMSSLELGDSALYFCASSSGTGNYGYTFGSGTRLTVV.

The V gene is TRBV4-2, the J gene TRBJ2-7; TRBD2 is a possible D gene (6 bases). The CDR3 is made up of 16 amino acids. The ends were cut back, 1 base at V and 3 bases at J, with 16 bases in the middle. Germline V lookup: CDR1 LGHNA, CDR2 YNFKEQ. CDR3 sequence reads: CASSQAATRDLYEQYF. CDR3 bases: TGTGCCAGCAGCCAAGCGGCGACTAGAGACCTCTACGAGCAGTACTTC.

The genes are TRBV14 and TRBJ1-2; weak D call: TRBD1 (6 bases). V was trimmed by 1 base and J by 6 bases, leaving 18 bases between them. CDR1 and CDR2 (germline): SGHDN, FVKESK. The CDR3 spans 16 residues. CDR3 residues: CASSQGVGGPGDGYTF. The DNA for the CDR3 is TGTGCCAGCAGCCAAGGCGTCGGGGGGCCTGGGGATGGCTACACCTTC.

CDR3 coding DNA: TGCGCCAGCAGTGAGTGGCGACAGGTTTCCTACGAGCAGTACTTC. It codes for CASSEWRQVSYEQYF. The chain couples TRBV10-1 to TRBJ2-7, with D possibly matching TRBD1 (6 bases). The ends were cut back, 1 base at V and 1 base at J, with 11 bases in the middle. The CDR3 runs 15 residues. Per the germline V gene, CDR1 is WNHNN and CDR2 is SYGVQD (reference sequence).

The rearrangement uses TRBV7-2 and TRBJ1-5; weak D call: TRBD1 (6 bases). Trimming cost V 1 base and J 1 base, with 8 bases left between them. The V gene's germline CDR1 is SGHTA and CDR2 FQGNSA. The CDR3 runs 15 residues. Here the CDR3 reads CASSLVQGSNQPQHF. The DNA for the CDR3 is TGTGCCAGCAGCTTAGTTCAGGGGAGCAATCAGCCCCAGCATTTT. The variable domain in full, with the rest retrieved from reference TRBV7-2 and TRBJ1-5, is GAGVSQSPSNKVTEKGKDVELRCDPISGHTALYWYRQSLGQGLEFLIYFQGNSAPDKSGLPSDRFSAERTGGSVSTLTIQRTQQEDSAVYLCASSLVQGSNQPQHFGDGTRLSIL.